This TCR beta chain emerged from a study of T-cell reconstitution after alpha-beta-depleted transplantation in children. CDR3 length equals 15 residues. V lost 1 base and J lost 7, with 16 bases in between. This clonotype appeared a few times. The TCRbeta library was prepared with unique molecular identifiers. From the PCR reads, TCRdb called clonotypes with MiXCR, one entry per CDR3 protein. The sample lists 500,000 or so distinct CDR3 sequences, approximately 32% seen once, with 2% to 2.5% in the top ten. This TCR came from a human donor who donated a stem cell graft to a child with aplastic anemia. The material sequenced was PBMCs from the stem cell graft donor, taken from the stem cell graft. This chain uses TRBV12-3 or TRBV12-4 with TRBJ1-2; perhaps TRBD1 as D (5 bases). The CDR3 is CASSLGGRASLGYTF. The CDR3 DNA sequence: TGTGCCAGCAGTTTAGGGGGCAGGGCCTCACTTGGCTACACCTTC.